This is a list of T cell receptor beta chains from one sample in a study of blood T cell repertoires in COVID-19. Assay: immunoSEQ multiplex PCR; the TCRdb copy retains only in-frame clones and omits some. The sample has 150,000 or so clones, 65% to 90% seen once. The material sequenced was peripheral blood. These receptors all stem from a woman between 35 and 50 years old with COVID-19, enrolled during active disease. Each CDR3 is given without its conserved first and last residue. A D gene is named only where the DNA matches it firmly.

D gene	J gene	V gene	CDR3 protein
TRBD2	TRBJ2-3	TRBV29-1	STGLAYDGDTDTQY
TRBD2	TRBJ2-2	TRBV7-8	ASSLVLAGENTGELF
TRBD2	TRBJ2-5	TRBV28	ASSLTSGLQETQY
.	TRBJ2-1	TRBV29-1	SVVGGLTGEQF
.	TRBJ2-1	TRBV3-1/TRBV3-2	ASSHSVYNEQF
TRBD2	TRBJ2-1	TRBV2	ASSPLAGGRDEQF
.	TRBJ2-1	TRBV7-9	ASGMGSNEQF
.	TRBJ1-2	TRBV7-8	ASSLRALQGLEEGYT
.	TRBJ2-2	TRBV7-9	ASSRQVLNTGELF
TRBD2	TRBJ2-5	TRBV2	ASRQGLAGGLWKTQY
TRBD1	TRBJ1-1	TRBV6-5	ASRNRGGYTEAF
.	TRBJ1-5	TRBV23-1	ASSQGHQTISNQPQH
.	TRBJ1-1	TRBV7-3	ASSSGQLNTEAF
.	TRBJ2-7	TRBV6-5	ATLDGGYEQY
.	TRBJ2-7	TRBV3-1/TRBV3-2	ASSQDRRRPYEQY
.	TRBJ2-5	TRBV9	ASSVEGETQY
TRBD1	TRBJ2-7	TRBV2	ASRGQGVYEQY
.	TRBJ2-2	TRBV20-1	SALNTGELF
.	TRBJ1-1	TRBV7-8	ASSLTRAGSEAF
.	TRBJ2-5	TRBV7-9	ASSWQGLETQY
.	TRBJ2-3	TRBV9	ASSHGTAEYTDTQY
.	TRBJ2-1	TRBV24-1	ATSEAGSQNYNEQF
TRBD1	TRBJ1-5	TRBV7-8	ASSLTTRQGTQH
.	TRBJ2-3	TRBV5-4	ASSFQGSGTDTQY
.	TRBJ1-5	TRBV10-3	AISGTRDYQPQH
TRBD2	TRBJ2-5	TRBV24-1	ATSDFGTSGTPLGETQY
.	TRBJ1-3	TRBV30	AWSRGMENTIY
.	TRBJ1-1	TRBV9	ASSVGGSTEAF
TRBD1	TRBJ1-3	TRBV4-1	ASSQVDRGYGNTIY
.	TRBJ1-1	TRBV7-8	ASSLSGRNTEAF
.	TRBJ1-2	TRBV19	ASSISGNYHYGYT
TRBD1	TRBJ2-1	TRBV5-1	ASSSSGQGADEQF
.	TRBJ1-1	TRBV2	ASSEGRVNTEAF
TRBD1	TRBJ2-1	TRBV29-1	SAKGFLTGTAAMRQF
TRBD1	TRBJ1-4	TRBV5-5	ASSLLGGVFEKLF
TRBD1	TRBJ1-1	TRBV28	ASSPDRVLEAF
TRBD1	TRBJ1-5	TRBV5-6	ASSLGGTGGFGNQPQH
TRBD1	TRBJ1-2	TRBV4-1	ASSQRDRGRDGYT
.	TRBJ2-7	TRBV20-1	SADRTYEQY
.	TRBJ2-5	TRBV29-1	SFLEGETQY
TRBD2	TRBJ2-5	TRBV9	ASSAGTSGGLQETQY
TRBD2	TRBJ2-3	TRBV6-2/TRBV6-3	ASNPEGREDTQY